This T cell receptor beta chain is from a study of T-cell reconstitution after alpha-beta-depleted transplantation in children. The TCRbeta library incorporated unique molecular identifiers. TCRdb reprocessed the PCR reads with MiXCR, giving one entry per CDR3 protein. The table has around 200,000 distinct CDR3 sequences, roughly 10% seen once; the top ten hold around 6.2%. This CDR3 contains 16 residues. V lost 9 bases to trimming and J lost 0 bases, with 18 bases between them. In germline, CDR1 is KGHSH, CDR2 LQKENI. Sequencing used PBMCs from the stem cell graft donor, obtained from the stem cell graft. The receptor comes from a human donor who donated a stem cell graft to a child with acute lymphoblastic leukemia. The genes are TRBV18 and TRBJ1-3; D is uncertain. In DNA form, the CDR3 reads TGTGCCAGTTCCAACGACGCGGCGAACTCTGGAAACACCATATATTTT. It yields the protein CASSNDAANSGNTIYF.